This T cell receptor (beta chain) is from a study of T cell repertoires in cytomegalovirus infection. The wider study: CMV epitopes that were recently identified and HLA-C-restricted were used alongside well-studied HLA-B-restricted ones.

Turning to this clonotype: What it binds is unknown.

Trimming took 7 bases from V and 2 from J, leaving 21 bases between them. Germline assignment: CDR1 MNHNS and CDR2 SASEGT. This CDR3 spans 16 amino acids. TCRdb re-derived calls from the reads in MiXCR, one entry per CDR3 protein. Of hundreds of thousands of distinct CDR3 sequences listed, under 45% were seen once; the top ten hold about 41%. Study-level points and caveats: Using cumulative public TCR beta family frequency, the authors identified those who carried CMV together with the relevant HLA. HLA-C-restricted, CMV-specific TCR beta clonotypes were dominant ex vivo.

The sequences come from cultured PBMCs, collected from culture after CMV antigen stimulation. The sequence was collected from a human donor in good health (CMV status not recorded). Some clones in this sample may be carry-over from other donors' samples. The rearrangement links TRBV6-1 to TRBJ2-7, with a tentative D call TRBD2 (6 bases). The CDR3 sequence is CASTFSLFSGPYEQYF. CDR3 nucleotides: TGTGCCAGCACCTTCAGCCTATTTAGCGGTCCCTACGAGCAGTACTTC.